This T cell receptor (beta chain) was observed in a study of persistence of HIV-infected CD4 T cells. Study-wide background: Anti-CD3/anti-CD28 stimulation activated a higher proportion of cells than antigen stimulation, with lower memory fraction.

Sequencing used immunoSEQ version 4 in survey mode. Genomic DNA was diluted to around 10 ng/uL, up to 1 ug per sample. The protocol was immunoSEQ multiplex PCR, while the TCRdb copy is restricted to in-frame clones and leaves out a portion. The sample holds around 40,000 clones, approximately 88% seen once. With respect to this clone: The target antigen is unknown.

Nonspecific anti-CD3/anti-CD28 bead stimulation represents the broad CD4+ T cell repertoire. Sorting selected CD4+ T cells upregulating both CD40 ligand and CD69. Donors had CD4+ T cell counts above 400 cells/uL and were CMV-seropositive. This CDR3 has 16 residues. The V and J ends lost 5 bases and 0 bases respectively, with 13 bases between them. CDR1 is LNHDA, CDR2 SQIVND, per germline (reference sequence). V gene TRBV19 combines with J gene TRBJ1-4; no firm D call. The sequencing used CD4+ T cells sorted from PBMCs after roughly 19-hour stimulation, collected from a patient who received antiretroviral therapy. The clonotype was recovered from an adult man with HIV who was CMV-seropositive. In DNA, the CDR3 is TGTGCCAGTAGTCTACGGTCATCGCCAACTAATGAAAAACTGTTTTTT. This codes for CASSLRSSPTNEKLFF.